These 29 T cell receptor beta chains originate from one sample sequenced in a study of naive and memory T cell subsets. Study outcomes and limitations: Especially in CD8 cells, naive repertoires contained a few larger clonotypes, possibly CD45RA-re-expressing memory cells.

These receptors' targets are unknown. Both TRBC1 and TRBC2 were covered by a beta constant-region primer of two equimolar oligonucleotides. Four rounds of PCR amplified the ligated cDNA using nested alpha and beta constant-region primers plus SP2. TCRdb re-derived calls from the UMI-ligation and nested PCR reads in MiXCR, one entry per CDR3 protein. The data contain 150,000 or so distinct CDR3 sequences, roughly 20% of them seen just once; the ten biggest clones take up 0.1% to 0.11%. The source material was naive CD4+ T cells from blood. The receptors were sampled from a human donor in good health.

This clonotype was seen ten or more times. The chain links TRBV28 to TRBJ2-1; TRBD1 aligns across 8 bases. Germline V lookup: CDR1 MDHEN, CDR2 SYDVKM. Trimming cost V 8 bases and J 4 bases; bases outside gene matches: 4. The CDR3 spans 13 residues. The CDR3 loop reads CASGDRQYNEQFF. The CDR3 DNA reads as TGTGCCAGCGGGGACAGGCAGTACAATGAGCAGTTCTTC.

This rearrangement joins TRBV20-1 to TRBJ1-1, with D perhaps TRBD1 (5 bases). In germline, CDR1 is DFQATT, CDR2 SNEGSKA (reference sequence). Trimming left V 0 bases short and J 10 bases short, with 15 bases between. The CDR3 extends over 13 amino acids. CDR3 in DNA: TGCAGTGCTAGAGAACCGGGACCGGGGGTAGCTTTCTTT. Translation gives CSAREPGPGVAFF.

This chain joins TRBV6-2 or TRBV6-3 and TRBJ2-5, with 9 nucleotides matching TRBD1. J was trimmed by 5 bases and V by 6 bases; bases with no gene match: 10. There are 15 residues in the CDR3. Germline lookup yields CDR1 MNHEY and CDR2 SVGEGT. The CDR3 DNA follows: TGTGCCAGCAGACCCCCGGGACAGGGTTACGAGACCCAGTACTTC. Its translation is CASRPPGQGYETQYF.

This clonotype has just a few counts. The J gene is TRBJ1-2, the V gene TRBV27; 8 bases map to TRBD1. Trimming removed 2 bases from V and 3 bases from J; junction bases left unmatched: 2. The CDR3 contains 14 residues. The germline CDR1 and CDR2 sequences are MNHEY and SMNVEV (reference sequence). Here the CDR3 DNA reads TGTGCCAGCAGTTTAGACAGGGGACACTATGGCTACACCTTC. Translated, it gives CASSLDRGHYGYTF.

This sequence joins TRBV18 and TRBJ2-7, with TRBD2 matching over 14 bases. The CDR3 runs 17 residues. The V and J ends lost 5 bases and 4 bases, in that order; junction bases with no gene match: 10. Germline-derived CDR1 and CDR2 are KGHSH and LQKENI. The DNA for the CDR3 is TGTGCCAGCTCATATACGACTAGCGGGAGGGCCGGGTACGAGCAGTACTTC. Residues: CASSYTTSGRAGYEQYF.

The chain couples TRBV28 to TRBJ2-1, with TRBD2 matching 9 bases. Trimming removed 4 bases from V and 7 bases from J; junction bases left unmatched: 14. This CDR3 contains 17 residues. Germline CDR1 MDHEN, CDR2 SYDVKM. The CDR3 region has the DNA TGTGCCAGCAGTTCCCCTTTTCGCGGGAGGGCCCCTAATGAGCAGTTCTTC. This sequence encodes CASSSPFRGRAPNEQFF.

V and J are TRBV5-1 and TRBJ2-3; 7 bases are shared with TRBD1. After removal of 3 bases from V and 4 bases from J, the junction contained 2 bases not matched to a gene. This CDR3 region has 13 residues. Germline V gene sequence: CDR1 SGHRS, CDR2 YFSETQ. DNA for the CDR3: TGCGCCAGCAGCTCCGGACAGGCAGATACGCAGTATTTT. Translated: CASSSGQADTQYF.

The chain carries TRBV28 and TRBJ1-1; D is unresolved. This CDR3 is 15 amino acids long. Trimming removed 3 bases at V and 2 bases at J, with 13 bases between. Germline V gene sequence: CDR1 MDHEN, CDR2 SYDVKM. DNA of the CDR3: TGTGCCAGCAGTTTGATGTTACGGAATAACACTGAAGCTTTCTTT. It translates to CASSLMLRNNTEAFF.

This clonotype was detected a few times. This sequence joins TRBV12-3 or TRBV12-4 and TRBJ2-2, with TRBD2 matching 15 bases. This CDR3 is built from 18 residues. The V gene end was trimmed by 5 bases and the J gene end by 1 base; junction bases not matched to a gene: 5. Written as DNA, the CDR3 is TGTGCCAGCAGTCCACCGGGACTAGCGGGAGGGAACACCGGGGAGCTGTTTTTT. The encoded protein is CASSPPGLAGGNTGELFF.

Here the CDR3 reads CASMGGLAGEQYF. The CDR3 nucleotides are TGTGCCAGCATGGGGGGACTAGCAGGCGAGCAGTACTTC. J is TRBJ2-7 and V is TRBV6-5; 9 nucleotides align to TRBD2. CDR3 length: 13 residues. V trimming: 7 bases; J trimming: 6 bases; junction bases outside the gene matches: 7. Germline-derived CDR1 and CDR2 are MNHEY and SVGAGI.

CDR3 nucleotides: TGTGCCAGCAGTTTCCGGGGGACGCCCCAAGAGACCCAGTACTTC. It encodes CASSFRGTPQETQYF. The chain employs TRBV12-3 or TRBV12-4 and TRBJ2-5, with TRBD2 as a possible D gene (6 bases). The CDR3 is made up of 15 amino acids. Trimming stripped 3 bases from V and 1 base from J, with 12 bases between.

The chain recombines TRBV5-1 with TRBJ2-2; perhaps TRBD2 as D (6 bases). This CDR3 is built from 16 residues. Germline CDR1 is SGHRS and CDR2 is YFSETQ. V lost 4 bases, J lost 1 base, and 14 bases lay in between. The CDR3 DNA is TGCGCCAGCAGCCGAGGTAATAGCGGGAACACCGGGGAGCTGTTTTTT. Its translation: CASSRGNSGNTGELFF.

This chain uses TRBV2 with TRBJ2-1; TRBD1 agrees at 8 bases. Germline V CDR1 and CDR2: SNHLY, FYNNEI. V was clipped by 7 bases and J by 4 bases; unmatched bases: 6. The CDR3 runs to 14 residues. Here the CDR3 reads CASTRDRQYNEQFF. In DNA form, the CDR3 reads TGTGCCAGCACCCGGGACAGGCAATACAATGAGCAGTTCTTC.

This clonotype was counted between two and nine times. CDR3 bases: TGTGCCAGCAGCTTAGCGTTGGGGTCCTCTGGAAACACCATATATTTT. This translates into CASSLALGSSGNTIYF. The chain carries TRBV7-6 and TRBJ1-3, with unresolved D. Trimming removed 0 bases at V and 0 bases at J, with 9 bases between. Germline V gene sequence: CDR1 SGHVS, CDR2 FNYEAQ. The CDR3 is made up of 16 amino acids.

The rearrangement joins TRBV18 to TRBJ1-1; 8 bases fit TRBD1. The CDR3 is made up of 15 amino acids. The ends lost 6 bases at V and 4 bases at J; junction bases unmatched: 10. CDR1 KGHSH and CDR2 LQKENI come from the germline V gene. CDR3 sequence: CASSPQKTGATEAFF. CDR3 bases: TGTGCCAGCTCGCCTCAAAAGACAGGGGCCACTGAAGCTTTCTTT.

This clonotype showed up just a few times. The chain is built from TRBV7-2 and TRBJ2-1; D possibly uses TRBD1 or TRBD2 (5 bases each). V lost 3 bases and J lost 8, with 17 bases in between. This CDR3 comprises 15 residues. The germline V gene has CDR1 SGHTA and CDR2 FQGNSA. DNA for the CDR3: TGTGCCAGCAGCTTTCTTGGGGGAGCCGGCCATGAGCAGTTCTTC. Its protein is CASSFLGGAGHEQFF.

CDR3 amino acids: CASSLELGSYEQYF. The CDR3 bases are TGTGCCAGCAGTTTAGAGTTGGGATCCTACGAGCAGTACTTC. V is TRBV28 and J is TRBJ2-7; the D is unclear. This CDR3 spans 14 amino acids. V lost 2 bases and J 1 base, leaving 9 bases between the germline ends. The germline V gene has CDR1 MDHEN and CDR2 SYDVKM.

This clonotype showed up just a few times. The genes are TRBV6-2 or TRBV6-3 and TRBJ2-7; 9 bases align to TRBD2. The CDR3 totals 16 residues. The germline V gene encodes CDR1 MNHEY and CDR2 SVGEGT. The trim removed 4 bases at V and 2 bases at J, leaving 9 bases unmatched. The CDR3 is CASSSRRLAVAYEQYF. For the CDR3, the DNA is TGTGCCAGCAGTTCACGCCGACTAGCGGTCGCCTACGAGCAGTACTTC.

This clonotype was picked up a small number of times. The chain uses TRBV4-1 and TRBJ2-3; no reliable D call. The CDR3 sequence is 15 residues long. With 0 bases removed from V and 5 bases from J, the gap between germline ends came to 12 bases. Per germline, CDR1 MGHRA and CDR2 YSYEKL. CDR3 sequence reads: CASSQDPLGGDTQYF. The CDR3 DNA reads as TGCGCCAGCAGCCAAGATCCTCTCGGTGGAGATACGCAGTATTTT.

The genes are TRBV12-3 or TRBV12-4 and TRBJ2-5; D perhaps matches TRBD1 (6 bases). V lost 3 bases, J lost 5 bases, and 10 bases lay in between. The CDR3 consists of 13 residues. This CDR3 is CASSFDRRETQYF. In DNA, the CDR3 is TGTGCCAGCAGTTTTGACAGGAGGGAGACCCAGTACTTC.

V usage is TRBV30 and J usage is TRBJ2-1; 9 positions match TRBD2. Germline loops: CDR1 GTSNPN, CDR2 SVGIG (reference sequence). The CDR3 has 13 residues. The trim removed 7 bases at V and 6 bases at J, leaving 7 bases unmatched. The CDR3 is CAFRGLARNEQFF. CDR3 nucleotides: TGTGCCTTTCGGGGACTAGCACGCAATGAGCAGTTCTTC.

This clonotype was detected ten times or more. This sequence joins TRBV4-2 and TRBJ2-7; tentative D call: TRBD1 (6 bases). V lost 4 bases to trimming and J lost 4 bases, with 14 bases between them. CDR3 length: 14 amino acids. Per germline, CDR1 LGHNA and CDR2 YNFKEQ. The CDR3 is CASSPISQGYEQYF. The CDR3 DNA follows: TGTGCCAGCAGCCCAATTTCACAGGGATACGAGCAGTACTTC.

The chain employs TRBV6-1 and TRBJ2-1; TRBD1 might be the D (7 bases). The germline V gene encodes CDR1 MNHNS and CDR2 SASEGT. V lost 6 bases to trimming and J lost 4 bases, with 16 bases between them. The CDR3 loop spans 15 amino acids. CDR3 DNA: TGTGCCAGCAGAAAGGGACAGACTAGTTACAATGAGCAGTTCTTC. Translation: CASRKGQTSYNEQFF.

This clonotype appeared a few times. The chain has TRBV30 and TRBJ1-1; D may be TRBD1 (6 bases). The V end was cut by 2 bases, the J end by 1 base, with 8 bases between. The CDR3 is made up of 13 amino acids. In germline, CDR1 is GTSNPN, CDR2 SVGIG (reference sequence). The CDR3 sequence: CAWSKGGNTEAFF. Written as DNA, the CDR3 is TGTGCCTGGAGTAAAGGGGGGAACACTGAAGCTTTCTTT. Combining the CDR3 with reference TRBV30 and TRBJ1-1 gives the whole variable domain SQTIHQWPATLVQPVGSPLSLECTVEGTSNPNLYWYRQAAGRGLQLLFYSVGIGQISSEVPQNLSASRPQDRQFILSSKKLLLSDSGFYLCAWSKGGNTEAFFGQGTRLTVV.

This clonotype appeared many times. This CDR3 reads CSVDNRGVGHNEQFF. The CDR3 nucleotides read TGCAGCGTTGACAATCGAGGGGTGGGTCACAATGAGCAGTTCTTC. The chain has TRBV29-1 and TRBJ2-1, with D perhaps TRBD1 or TRBD2 (5 bases each). The ends were cut back, 3 bases at V and 5 bases at J, with 17 bases in the middle. This CDR3 has 15 residues. Germline CDR1 is SQVTM and CDR2 is ANQGSEA.

This clonotype has only a few counts. This chain uses TRBV24-1 with TRBJ2-1; 15 bases map to TRBD2. CDR1 is KGHDR and CDR2 is SFDVKD in the germline V gene. The CDR3 contains 18 residues. Losses at the gene ends were 6 bases for V and 2 bases for J; bases not matched to a gene: 7. The CDR3 region has the DNA TGTGCCACCAGTTCCGGGACTAGCGGGAGGCTTCCCTACAATGAGCAGTTCTTC. Translation gives CATSSGTSGRLPYNEQFF.

At least ten counts were recorded for this clonotype. V usage is TRBV29-1 and J usage is TRBJ2-1; D is ambiguous. The germline gives CDR1 SQVTM, CDR2 ANQGSEA. V lost 4 bases, J lost 4 bases, and 8 bases lay in between. This CDR3 is built from 12 residues. The CDR3 coding sequence is TGCAGCGTTGTCGTCCGTTACAATGAGCAGTTCTTC. It is translated as CSVVVRYNEQFF.

This clonotype was found a few times. The chain recombines TRBV28 with TRBJ2-5, with D maybe TRBD1 (6 bases). Germline CDR1 MDHEN, CDR2 SYDVKM. This CDR3 spans 15 amino acids. V lost 5 bases, J lost 2 bases, and 15 bases lay in between. Written as DNA, the CDR3 is TGTGCCAGCAGTGGCTCCAGGGGTTCTCAAGAGACCCAGTACTTC. Translating it yields CASSGSRGSQETQYF.

This chain joins TRBV11-2 and TRBJ2-1; TRBD1 agrees at 8 bases. The CDR3 loop spans 15 amino acids. CDR1 and CDR2 (germline): SGHAT, FQNNGV. The J segment lost 2 bases and the V segment lost 5 bases, leaving 5 bases of the junction unmatched. The CDR3, as DNA: TGTGCCAGCAGCCGCGGGACAGGAGCCTACAATGAGCAGTTCTTC. Translation: CASSRGTGAYNEQFF.